What follows are 29 T cell receptor beta chains derived from one specimen sequenced in a study of T cells after yellow fever vaccination. TCRdb re-analysed the 5' RACE reads in MiXCR, keeping a single row per CDR3 protein. The data contain 200,000 to 300,000 distinct CDR3 sequences, 3.6% of them singletons. Sequencing was performed on PBMCs, taken 15 days after the yellow fever booster vaccination. These TCRs come from a man younger than 35 who received the YFV17D yellow fever vaccine.

Ten or more counts support this clonotype. The gene calls are TRBV7-9 and TRBJ2-5, with TRBD1 matching over 8 bases. The CDR3 runs to 15 residues. The germline V gene encodes CDR1 SEHNR and CDR2 FQNEAQ (reference sequence). Losses at the gene ends were 1 base for V and 0 bases for J; bases not matched to a gene: 1. The CDR3 reads CASSLGDRYQETQYF. In nucleotides, the CDR3 is TGTGCCAGCAGCTTAGGGGACAGGTACCAAGAGACCCAGTACTTC.

This clonotype showed up many times. V and J are TRBV20-1 and TRBJ2-3; 8 bases match TRBD2. Trimming cost V 6 bases and J 3 bases; bases outside gene matches: 11. Germline CDR1 reads DFQATT; CDR2 reads SNEGSKA (reference sequence). This CDR3 region has 15 residues. The CDR3 loop is CSAPNRGGVTDTQYF. CDR3 in DNA: TGCAGTGCGCCTAACCGGGGGGGAGTGACAGATACGCAGTATTTT.

This clonotype was seen at least ten times. The CDR3 DNA reads as TGTGCCAGCAGTTTTTACATCAACTATGGCTACACCTTC. As protein: CASSFYINYGYTF. The rearrangement links TRBV12-3 or TRBV12-4 to TRBJ1-2; D not certain. V lost 3 bases to trimming and J lost 2 bases, with 7 bases between them. This CDR3 region has 13 residues.

At least ten counts were recorded for this clonotype. The chain uses TRBV6-5 and TRBJ2-2; TRBD2 is a possible D gene (6 bases). This CDR3 is 15 amino acids long. Trimming took off 6 bases at V and 4 bases at J, with 15 bases between the two ends. CDR1 MNHEY and CDR2 SVGAGI come from the germline V gene. This chain's CDR3 is CASSRTYGGTGELFF. For the CDR3, the DNA is TGTGCCAGCAGCAGGACCTACGGGGGCACCGGGGAGCTGTTTTTT.

In this sample, this clonotype turned up many times. This chain connects TRBV5-1 to TRBJ1-2, with 7 bases matching TRBD1. The CDR3 totals 13 residues. V shed 9 bases, J shed 8 bases, and the junction held 13 bases outside the gene matches. Germline CDR1 SGHRS, CDR2 YFSETQ. The CDR3 loop reads CATFFHRGQGYTF. The CDR3 DNA reads as TGCGCCACCTTTTTCCACAGGGGACAGGGCTACACCTTC.

In this sample, this clonotype turned up a few times. The chain is built from TRBV3-1 and TRBJ1-6, with D possibly matching TRBD1 (5 bases). The germline V gene encodes CDR1 LGHDT and CDR2 YNNKEL (reference sequence). This CDR3 contains 15 residues. Trimming removed 1 base from V and 11 bases from J, with 15 bases in between. CDR3 amino acids: CASSQGIRGTAPLHF. The CDR3 nucleotides read TGTGCCAGCAGCCAAGGTATAAGGGGTACAGCACCCCTCCACTTT.

This clonotype was seen repeatedly, ten times or more. This sequence joins TRBV20-1 and TRBJ1-5; TRBD1 is a possible D gene (6 bases). The V and J ends lost 5 bases and 5 bases respectively, with 13 bases between them. CDR1 is DFQATT, CDR2 SNEGSKA, per germline (reference sequence). This CDR3 is 13 amino acids long. CDR3 residues: CSAGGAGHQPQHF. In DNA, the CDR3 is TGCAGTGCTGGGGGGGCAGGGCATCAGCCCCAGCATTTT.

This clonotype was counted at least ten times. This chain uses TRBV12-3 or TRBV12-4 with TRBJ1-2; D call uncertain. The V and J ends lost 0 bases and 5 bases respectively, with 10 bases between them. CDR3 size: 14 residues. Here the CDR3 DNA reads TGTGCCAGCAGTTTAGCCACGGCCACATATGGCTACACCTTC. This codes for CASSLATATYGYTF.

This clonotype occurred many times. The chain links TRBV12-3 or TRBV12-4 to TRBJ2-4, with unresolved D. This CDR3 is 12 amino acids long. Between the trimmed V and J ends, which lost 0 bases and 5 bases, there was a span of 2 bases. CDR3 residues: CASSLAQNIQYF. CDR3 bases: TGTGCCAGCAGTTTAGCTCAAAACATTCAGTACTTC.

The chain joins TRBV15 to TRBJ1-2; D gene uncertain. The CDR3 is 15 residues long. Trimming took 3 bases from V and 7 from J, leaving 18 bases between them. The germline V gene encodes CDR1 LNHNV and CDR2 YYDKDF (reference sequence). The CDR3 region has the DNA TGTGCCACCAGCAGTGGTAGAGTTCGGATGGGTGGCTACACCTTC. As protein: CATSSGRVRMGGYTF.

This clonotype was found many times. This sequence joins TRBV2 and TRBJ1-6; no clear D. Germline V lookup: CDR1 SNHLY, CDR2 FYNNEI. The germline V and J ends were trimmed by 6 bases and 7 bases, with 10 bases remaining between them. CDR3 length equals 13 residues. The CDR3 DNA reads TGTGCCAGCAGAGCCGACGGGAATTCACCCCTCCACTTT. Translating gives CASRADGNSPLHF.

Note on this clonotype: A single base separates this from a much larger clone, so it may be a read error. The rearrangement uses TRBV21-1 and TRBJ1-5. TRBV21-1 is given as a pseudogene. This CDR3 has 15 residues. CDR3 loop: CASNKAGVGNQPQHF. CDR3 in DNA: TGTGCCAGCAACAAAGCTGGGGTGGGCAATCAGCCCCAGCATTTT.

Many counts were recorded for this clonotype. The rearrangement uses TRBV6-5 and TRBJ2-5; perhaps TRBD1 as D (5 bases). V lost 2 bases and J 5 bases, leaving 12 bases between the germline ends. The CDR3 runs to 14 residues. Germline V lookup: CDR1 MNHEY, CDR2 SVGAGI. CDR3 in DNA: TGTGCCAGCAGTTACGGTTGGGGCCGCGAGACCCAGTACTTC. Translating gives CASSYGWGRETQYF.

This clonotype was counted ten times or more. This chain uses TRBV4-1 with TRBJ2-2; 10 bases align to TRBD2. This CDR3 contains 19 residues. Trimming cost V 4 bases and J 3 bases; bases outside gene matches: 14. Germline lookup yields CDR1 MGHRA and CDR2 YSYEKL. The CDR3 loop reads CASSPIKPGTSVDTGELFF. Here the CDR3 DNA reads TGCGCCAGCAGCCCTATCAAACCTGGGACTAGCGTTGACACCGGGGAGCTGTTTTTT.

This clonotype occurred many times. J is TRBJ1-2 and V is TRBV7-2; 9 bases fit TRBD1. Germline CDR1 reads SGHTA; CDR2 reads FQGNSA. CDR3 length: 15 residues. Unmatched junction bases numbered 9, after V lost 2 bases and J lost 8 bases. The CDR3 nucleotides read TGTGCCAGCAGCTTACCGGGACAGGGAGTGAGAGGCTACACCTTC. Protein: CASSLPGQGVRGYTF.

This clonotype was seen at least ten times. This chain joins TRBV19 and TRBJ1-5; D gene unclear. Germline loops: CDR1 LNHDA, CDR2 SQIVND (reference sequence). This CDR3 spans 14 amino acids. V gave up 8 bases and J gave up 0 bases, with 11 bases separating them. The CDR3 DNA reads TGTGCCAGTGTAAGGCCTTATAGCAATCAGCCCCAGCATTTT. Its protein product is CASVRPYSNQPQHF. The whole variable domain, filled in from reference TRBV19 and TRBJ1-5, reads DGGITQSPKYLFRKEGQNVTLSCEQNLNHDAMYWYRQDPGQGLRLIYYSQIVNDFQKGDIAEGYSVSREKKESFPLTVTSAQKNPTAFYLCASVRPYSNQPQHFGDGTRLSIL.

This clonotype was counted ten times or more. The chain is built from TRBV7-3 and TRBJ2-1; the match to TRBD2 covers 10 bases. The trim removed 4 bases at V and 7 bases at J, leaving 10 bases unmatched. In germline, CDR1 is SGHTA, CDR2 FQGTGA. This CDR3 comprises 16 residues. In nucleotides, the CDR3 is TGTGCCAGCAGCTCTCGACTAGCGGGTGCCGTGAATGAGCAGTTCTTC. Translated, it gives CASSSRLAGAVNEQFF.

This sequence joins TRBV12-3 or TRBV12-4 and TRBJ2-6; D may be TRBD2 (6 bases). The V gene lost 7 bases and the J gene lost 1 base, with 11 bases spanning the gap. This CDR3 contains 15 residues. The CDR3 region is CASTGGASGANVLTF. DNA of the CDR3: TGTGCCAGCACCGGAGGGGCATCTGGGGCCAACGTCCTGACTTTC.

There are many counts of this clonotype. This chain links TRBV2 with TRBJ2-1; D gene ambiguous. The V and J ends lost 3 bases and 9 bases respectively, with 6 bases between them. CDR3 size: 11 residues. CDR1 SNHLY and CDR2 FYNNEI come from the germline V gene. The CDR3 DNA sequence: TGTGCCAGCAGTGACTGGGGTGAGCAGTTCTTC. Its translation is CASSDWGEQFF.

This clonotype was picked up many times. The chain is built from TRBV7-9 and TRBJ2-7, with a weak D call TRBD2 (5 bases). CDR3 length equals 13 residues. Per germline, CDR1 SEHNR and CDR2 FQNEAQ (reference sequence). The CDR3 DNA follows: TGTGCCAGCAGCCTAGCCGGAGGAGACGAGCAGTACGTC. It codes for CASSLAGGDEQYV.

This clonotype was recorded many times. V gene TRBV12-3 or TRBV12-4 combines with J gene TRBJ2-7, with D perhaps matching TRBD2 (5 bases). Trimming removed 6 bases at V and 5 bases at J, with 14 bases between. The CDR3 runs 13 residues. The CDR3 loop reads CASSLAEGHEQYV. The CDR3 coding sequence is TGTGCCAGCAGCCTGGCAGAGGGTCACGAGCAGTACGTC.

At least ten counts were recorded for this clonotype. V usage is TRBV7-3 and J usage is TRBJ2-3; D gene unclear. Trimming took 2 bases from V and 6 from J, leaving 12 bases between them. Germline V gene data show CDR1 as SGHTA and CDR2 as FQGTGA. The CDR3 length is 14 residues. The CDR3 DNA sequence: TGTGCCAGCAGCTTATTGGGCCCGGCGGATACGCAGTATTTT. It is translated as CASSLLGPADTQYF.

This clonotype was found many times. The chain carries TRBV27 and TRBJ1-2; D gene unclear. The CDR3 loop spans 16 amino acids. With 5 bases removed from V and 8 bases from J, the gap between germline ends came to 24 bases. Germline V lookup: CDR1 MNHEY, CDR2 SMNVEV (reference sequence). The chain's CDR3 is CASSPAWGVGSEGYTF. The CDR3 coding sequence is TGTGCCAGCAGTCCCGCTTGGGGTGTAGGGAGTGAGGGCTACACCTTC.

This clonotype was recorded at least ten times. The chain couples TRBV4-1 to TRBJ1-5; TRBD1 is a possible D gene (5 bases). V was clipped by 4 bases and J by 2 bases, with 12 bases between them. This CDR3 has 15 residues. Germline V gene sequence: CDR1 MGHRA, CDR2 YSYEKL. The CDR3 DNA reads as TGCGCCAGCAGCCGACTCATCAGGGGCAATCAGCCCCAGCATTTT. This translates into CASSRLIRGNQPQHF.

In this sample, this clonotype turned up many times. Written as DNA, the CDR3 is TGCGCCAGCAGCTTGGGACAGGTCACAGATACGCAGTATTTT. Translating it yields CASSLGQVTDTQYF. The genes are TRBV5-1 and TRBJ2-3; a weak D match, TRBD1 (6 bases). This CDR3 spans 14 amino acids. Per the germline V gene, CDR1 is SGHRS and CDR2 is YFSETQ. Trimming shortened V by 0 bases and J by 2 bases, and 7 bases separated the two germline ends.

This clonotype occurred many times. The rearrangement links TRBV10-3 to TRBJ2-3, with 7 bases matching TRBD1. V lost 4 bases and J lost 3; bases outside the gene matches: 1. Germline-derived CDR1 and CDR2 are ENHRY and SYGVKD. This CDR3 is built from 13 residues. This chain's CDR3 is CAISGDSTDTQYF. The CDR3 coding sequence is TGTGCCATCAGTGGGGACAGTACAGATACGCAGTATTTT.

This clonotype was counted ten times or more. The rearrangement joins TRBV12-3 or TRBV12-4 to TRBJ2-1; D is unresolved. The CDR3 sequence is 15 residues long. Trimming pared 5 bases from V and 4 bases from J, leaving 15 bases between. This CDR3 reads CASSVGQPPYNEQFF. CDR3 nucleotide sequence: TGTGCCAGCAGTGTTGGCCAGCCCCCATACAATGAGCAGTTCTTC.

At least ten counts were recorded for this clonotype. This chain connects TRBV20-1 to TRBJ2-5; D gene ambiguous. Trimming left V 3 bases short and J 5 bases short, with 22 bases between. The CDR3 sequence is 16 residues long. Germline V gives CDR1 DFQATT, CDR2 SNEGSKA (reference sequence). CDR3 region: CSASSGGDSSGETQYF. CDR3 coding DNA: TGCAGTGCTAGTAGTGGCGGTGACTCGTCTGGGGAGACCCAGTACTTC.

Ten or more counts support this clonotype. The chain recombines TRBV30 with TRBJ1-1; D gene unclear. Germline lookup yields CDR1 GTSNPN and CDR2 SVGIG (reference sequence). Trimming took 2 bases from V and 7 from J, leaving 8 bases between them. The CDR3 has 11 amino acids. The CDR3 region is CAWSLQVEAFF. In DNA form, the CDR3 reads TGTGCCTGGAGTCTGCAGGTTGAAGCTTTCTTT.